The entry that follows covers one T cell receptor beta chain sequence. Its specificity is not known. The entry originates in a study of shared clonotypes between healthy human individuals. Study-wide results and caveats: Exclusively blood specimens were collected; tissue repertoires likely differ. It was the non-shared clonotypes that had lower generation probabilities than clonotypes shared by all four donors.

The ends were cut back, 5 bases at V and 3 bases at J, with 29 bases in the middle. The CDR3 length is 19 residues. Germline CDR1 SEHNR, CDR2 FQNEAQ (reference sequence). Libraries were prepared by immunoSEQ multiplex PCR; TCRdb keeps only in-frame clonotypes and omits some of them. The table shows around 720,000 clones, with less than 80% occurring only once. The sequenced sample consisted of memory CD4+ T cells sorted from blood. Subset noted: CD45RA-negative fraction. The chain recombines TRBV7-9 with TRBJ2-7, with D perhaps TRBD1 (6 bases). The TCR originated in a woman aged 30 to 39 in good health. The CDR3, as DNA: TGTGCCAGCAGCAGATCCGGGACACCCGACCCGTTCCTGATCTACGAGCAGTACTTC. Translation: CASSRSGTPDPFLIYEQYF.